Listed here is a single T cell receptor beta chain. Antigen specificity is unknown. These data belong to a study of blood T cells in healthy people across ages. As for the study in general: There was about one barcoded beta molecule captured by template switching per two T cells.

PCR was performed a second time for 7 to 11 cycles using a sample-barcoded 5' primer and a J-beta primer mix. TCRdb reprocessed the 5' RACE reads with MiXCR, giving one entry per CDR3 protein. The table has some 1,800,000 distinct CDR3 sequences, about 39% seen once. Overall study results and limits: Among T cells, TCR beta diversity per million cells dropped roughly linearly as age rose.

Isolation per sample recovered at least 7 million PBMCs. No fewer than 5 micrograms of total RNA were isolated from every sample. The clonotype comes from a human donor in good health. The sequenced material came from blood.

CDR3 sequence (DNA): TGCGCCAGCAGCCATGGGGCCGCGGGCGCAACTAATGAAAAACTGTTTTTT. This encodes CASSHGAAGATNEKLFF. V usage is TRBV4-3 and J usage is TRBJ1-4; D is perhaps TRBD1 (5 bases). Trimming pared 3 bases from V and 0 bases from J, leaving 14 bases between. CDR3 size: 17 residues. From germline, CDR1 is LGHNA and CDR2 YSLEER.